This TCR beta chain was obtained from a study of cytomegalovirus exposure and HLA in healthy donors. Primers: 60 Vbeta forward and 13 Jbeta reverse. TCRdb keeps only in-frame clones here, not all; method: immunoSEQ multiplex PCR. The sample holds about 160,000 clones, 77% seen once. Study results and caveats: A list of roughly 180 TCR beta chains associated with cytomegalovirus was given.

This clone appeared a single time. Its antigen is undetermined. Germline V gene lookup returns CDR1 SGDLS and CDR2 YYNGEE. The trim removed 4 bases at V and 6 bases at J, leaving 9 bases unmatched. There are 15 residues in the CDR3. Sequencing input: PBMCs. The genes are TRBV9 and TRBJ1-2; 10 nucleotides align to TRBD1. The source of this sequence is a woman aged 25 to 39 in good health and CMV-seronegative. CDR3 protein: CASSPDRGRTDGYTF. The CDR3 DNA reads TGTGCCAGCAGCCCAGACAGGGGGCGGACGGATGGCTACACCTTC.